The clone carrying this TCR beta chain was seen at least ten times. Antigen: not known. CDR1 is LGHNA, CDR2 YSLEER, per germline. This CDR3 has 18 amino acids. V was clipped by 1 base and J by 5 bases; unmatched bases: 9. Tagging with unique molecular identifiers was applied to individual cDNA molecules. Each CDR3 protein is one row after TCRdb ran MiXCR on the 5' RACE reads. Found here are 50,000 to 75,000 distinct CDR3 sequences, approximately 6% of them singletons; the top ten hold 3.4%. This record belongs to a study of early T cells in non-severe SARS-CoV-2 infection. Study-level background: Whole-blood bulk RNA, unsorted, was sequenced, and chains were unpaired. Broader study findings: VDJdb matches were skewed toward anti-spike CD8 T cell responses.

This receptor was taken from an adult who was a healthcare worker with PCR-confirmed SARS-CoV-2 infection or an uninfected control (not recorded which). This sequence joins TRBV4-3 and TRBJ2-5; the match to TRBD2 covers 14 bases. The material sequenced was whole blood, taken at baseline. The CDR3, as DNA: TGCGCCAGCAGCCAAGGTTTGGGGACTAGCGGGAGAAGTGAGACCCAGTACTTC. Residues: CASSQGLGTSGRSETQYF.